A single sample gave rise to the 4 T cell receptor beta chains below, sequenced in a study of cytomegalovirus exposure and HLA in healthy donors. In the PCR, 60 Vbeta and 13 Jbeta primers were used. Assay: immunoSEQ multiplex PCR; the TCRdb copy retains only in-frame clones and omits some. In the table there are around 180,000 clones, roughly four fifths of which are singletons. The material sequenced was PBMCs. Receptor source: a young woman in good health and CMV-seropositive.

About this clone itself: Compared with germline, one end of the junction differs, possibly owing to a read error. CDR3 region: CASSLDRGPAF. CDR3 bases: TGTGCCAGCAGCCTTGACAGGGGGCCCGCCTTC. V and J are TRBV7-9 and TRBJ1-2; 10 positions match TRBD1. This CDR3 is 11 amino acids long. Germline loops: CDR1 SEHNR, CDR2 FQNEAQ (reference sequence).

This chain uses TRBV9 with TRBJ2-1; 7 bases agree with TRBD1. The CDR3 extends over 14 amino acids. Germline assignment: CDR1 SGDLS and CDR2 YYNGEE. With V trimmed by 4 bases and J by 6 bases, 7 bases remained unmatched. The CDR3 here is CASSLHRGGNEQFF. CDR3 sequence (DNA): TGTGCCAGCAGCTTACACAGGGGCGGCAATGAGCAGTTCTTC.

This clone has just a few counts. J is TRBJ1-2 and V is TRBV5-5; 10 nucleotides align to TRBD1. Germline CDR1 SGHKS, CDR2 YYEKEE (reference sequence). CDR3 length: 14 amino acids. The ends lost 2 bases at V and 7 bases at J; junction bases unmatched: 5. CDR3 DNA: TGTGCCAGCAGCTTACCTGGGACAGGGGCTGGCTACACCTTC. Protein sequence: CASSLPGTGAGYTF.

The CDR3 loop is CASSERGAQPQHF. The DNA for the CDR3 is TGTGCCAGCAGCGAACGGGGTGCTCAGCCCCAGCATTTT. The J gene is TRBJ1-5, the V gene TRBV9; D is unresolved. This CDR3 has 13 amino acids. Trimming cost V 3 bases and J 6 bases, with 10 bases left between them. Germline-derived CDR1 and CDR2 are SGDLS and YYNGEE.